These 4 T cell receptor beta chains were sequenced from one sample in a study of shared clonotypes between healthy human individuals. Here immunoSEQ multiplex PCR was the method, and the copy in TCRdb shows in-frame clones only, minus some. Of around 2.5 million clones in the sample, roughly 93% are singletons; the top ten hold roughly 0.36%. What was sequenced was naive CD4+ T cells from PBMCs. The subset was: CD45RA+ positively selected. These receptors all come from a man between 18 and 29 years old in good health. Some clones in this sample may be carry-over from other donors' samples.

The CDR3 reads CAWSRTVEKLFF. The CDR3 nucleotides read TGTGCCTGGAGTAGGACTGTCGAAAAACTGTTTTTT. The V call is TRBV30, the J call TRBJ1-4; D is undetermined. The V gene lost 2 bases and the J gene lost 8 bases, with 9 bases spanning the gap. The CDR3 extends over 12 amino acids. The germline CDR1 and CDR2 sequences are GTSNPN and SVGIG (reference sequence).

V usage is TRBV5-4 and J usage is TRBJ2-5, with TRBD2 identical over 7 bases. Trimming at V came to 5 bases and at J to 4 bases, leaving 11 bases not matched to a gene. The CDR3 extends over 15 amino acids. Per the germline V gene, CDR1 is SGHNT and CDR2 is YYREEE (reference sequence). For the CDR3, the DNA is TGTGCCAGCAGAAGTCAGCGGGACGGGAGAGAGACCCAGTACTTC. This sequence encodes CASRSQRDGRETQYF.

This clone was counted once. The rearrangement links TRBV7-9 to TRBJ2-2; a possible D gene is TRBD1 (5 bases). The CDR3 loop spans 15 amino acids. The germline gives CDR1 SEHNR, CDR2 FQNEAQ (reference sequence). V lost 6 bases and J lost 4, with 15 bases in between. CDR3 sequence: CASRGPLPGTGELFF. CDR3 nucleotide sequence: TGTGCCAGCAGGGGGCCCTTACCGGGCACCGGGGAGCTGTTTTTT.

The chain joins TRBV5-1 to TRBJ2-6; D gene ambiguous. From germline, CDR1 is SGHRS and CDR2 YFSETQ. The germline V and J ends were trimmed by 2 bases and 0 bases, with 9 bases remaining between them. This CDR3 comprises 16 residues. CDR3 protein: CASSFGPFSGANVLTF. The CDR3 DNA reads TGCGCCAGCAGCTTCGGACCTTTCTCTGGGGCCAACGTCCTGACTTTC. The complete variable domain, with remaining parts taken from reference TRBV5-1 and TRBJ2-6, reads KAGVTQTPRYLIKTRGQQVTLSCSPISGHRSVSWYQQTPGQGLQFLFEYFSETQRNKGNFPGRFSGRQFSNSRSEMNVSTLELGDSALYLCASSFGPFSGANVLTFGAGSRLTVL.